This T cell receptor (beta chain) emerged from a study of shared clonotypes between healthy human individuals. CD45RO-negative CD8 cells positively selected for CCR7 made up the naive population, which excluded terminally differentiated effector memory CD45RA+ cells. This CDR3 spans 14 amino acids. V lost 8 bases and J 4 bases, leaving 15 bases between the germline ends. The V gene's germline CDR1 is MNHNY and CDR2 SVGAGI (reference sequence). Data came from immunoSEQ multiplex PCR; TCRdb stores just in-frame clones and leaves some out. The sample holds 550,000 to 750,000 clones, about 92% seen once.

This sequence was found in a man aged 25-45 years in good health. Material: naive CD8+ T cells sorted from blood. This sequence joins TRBV6-6 and TRBJ2-1; TRBD2 is a possible D gene (7 bases). The CDR3 loop is CASDWGGGYNEQFF. DNA for the CDR3: TGTGCCAGCGACTGGGGAGGGGGGTACAATGAGCAGTTCTTC.